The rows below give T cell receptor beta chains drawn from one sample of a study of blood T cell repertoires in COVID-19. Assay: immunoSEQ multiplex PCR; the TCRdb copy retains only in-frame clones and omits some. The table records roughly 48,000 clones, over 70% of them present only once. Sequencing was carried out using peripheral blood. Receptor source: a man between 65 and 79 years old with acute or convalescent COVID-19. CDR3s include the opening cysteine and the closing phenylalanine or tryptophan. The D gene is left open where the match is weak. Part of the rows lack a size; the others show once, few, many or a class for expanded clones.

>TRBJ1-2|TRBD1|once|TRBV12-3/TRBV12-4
TGTGCCACCAGGGAGGGGGCCGGGGGCTACACCTTC
CATREGAGGYTF
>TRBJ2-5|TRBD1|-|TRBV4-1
TGCGCCAGCAGCCGACTGACAGGGGTAGAGACCCAGTACTTC
CASSRLTGVETQYF
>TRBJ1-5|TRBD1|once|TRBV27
TGTGCCAGCATCGACAGGGCGCAGGGTCAGCCCCAGCATTTT
CASIDRAQGQPQHF
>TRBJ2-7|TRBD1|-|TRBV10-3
TGTGCCATCAGTGAGACAGGGGTCCCATACGAGCAGTACTTC
CAISETGVPYEQYF
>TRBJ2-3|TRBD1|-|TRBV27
TGTGCCAGCAGGGGGACAGGTGGTAAGGATACGCAGTATTTT
CASRGTGGKDTQYF
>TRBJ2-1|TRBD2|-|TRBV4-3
TGCGCCAGCAGCGAGAATGGTGTAGCGGGGTACAATGAGCAGTTCTTC
CASSENGVAGYNEQFF
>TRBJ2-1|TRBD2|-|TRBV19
TGTGCCTCCAGTGGGGTAGCGGGGGGGCATGAGCAGTTCTTC
CASSGVAGGHEQFF
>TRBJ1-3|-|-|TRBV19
TGTGCCAGTAGTAAACTGGGGCCAGGAGCGAAAAACACCATATATTTT
CASSKLGPGAKNTIYF
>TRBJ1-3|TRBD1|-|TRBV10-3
TGTGCCATCAGTGAGTCTACAGGGGGTTCTGGAAACACCATATATTTT
CAISESTGGSGNTIYF
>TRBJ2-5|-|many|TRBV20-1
TGCAGTGCTGTCCCGGAGGAGACCCAGTACTTC
CSAVPEETQYF
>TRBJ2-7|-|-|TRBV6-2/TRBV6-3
TGTGCCAGCAGTTACGAGGGCCGCTCCTACGAGCAGTACTTC
CASSYEGRSYEQYF
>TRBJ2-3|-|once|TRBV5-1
TGCGCCAGCAGCCTACCTAGCACAGATACGCAGTATTTT
CASSLPSTDTQYF
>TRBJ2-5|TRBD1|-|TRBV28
TGTGCCAGCAGCCCCGGGACAGGGGGCCAGGAGACCCAGTACTTC
CASSPGTGGQETQYF
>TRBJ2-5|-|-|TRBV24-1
TGTGCCACCAGTGAGACGGACAACGAGACCCAGTACTTC
CATSETDNETQYF
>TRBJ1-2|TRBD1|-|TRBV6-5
TGTGCCAGCGCCCGGGACAGCCTTTATGGCTACACCTTC
CASARDSLYGYTF
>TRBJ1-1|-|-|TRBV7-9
TGTGCCAGCAGCTTGGGGGGTCCTGAAGCTTTCTTT
CASSLGGPEAFF
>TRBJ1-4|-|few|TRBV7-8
TGTGCCAGCAGCTTAGCGCCAGGGGCGGATGAAAAACTGTTTTTT
CASSLAPGADEKLFF
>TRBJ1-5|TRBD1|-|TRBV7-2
TGTGCCAGCAATATCGGGACAGGGGTGCAGCCCCAGCATTTT
CASNIGTGVQPQHF
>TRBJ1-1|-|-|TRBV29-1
TGCAGCGTTCTCGCCACTAGGGAGGGCACTGAAGCTTTCTTT
CSVLATREGTEAFF
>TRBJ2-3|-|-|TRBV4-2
TGTGCCAGCAGCGCGGTAGCAACTACGCTAGATACGCAGTATTTT
CASSAVATTLDTQYF
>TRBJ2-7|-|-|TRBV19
TGTGCCAGTACCTCCTCCGCCAGAGGGTACGAGCAGTACTTC
CASTSSARGYEQYF
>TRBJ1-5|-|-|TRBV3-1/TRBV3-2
TGTGCCAGCAGCCAAGATTTTGGGCAGGATAGCAATCAGCCCCAGCATTTT
CASSQDFGQDSNQPQHF
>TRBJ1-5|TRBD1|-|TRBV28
TGTGCCAGCAGTTTAGTACTAGGGACAGGCAATCAGCCCCAGCATTTT
CASSLVLGTGNQPQHF
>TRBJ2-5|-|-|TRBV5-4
TGTGCCAGCAGCCCGGGCCTGGGGAGGGAGACCCAGTACTTC
CASSPGLGRETQYF
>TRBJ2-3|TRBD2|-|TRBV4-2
TGTGCCAGCAGCCAGACTTCACTAGCGCCAGGCACAGATACGCAGTATTTT
CASSQTSLAPGTDTQYF
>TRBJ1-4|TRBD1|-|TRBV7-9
TGTGCCAGCAGCTTCTCCAGGGGGAACGAAAAACTGTTTTTT
CASSFSRGNEKLFF
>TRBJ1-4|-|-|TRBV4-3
TGCGCCAGCAGCCAAGATCTGAGGCCTAGGGGTGAAAAACTGTTTTTT
CASSQDLRPRGEKLFF
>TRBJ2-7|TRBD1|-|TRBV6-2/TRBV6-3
TGTGCCAGCAGTTTAGGACAGGGAGACGTCTACGAGCAGTACTTC
CASSLGQGDVYEQYF
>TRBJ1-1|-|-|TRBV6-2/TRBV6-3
TGTGCCAGCAGTGTAATGGGCAACCTAAAAACCACTGAAGCTTTCTTT
CASSVMGNLKTTEAFF
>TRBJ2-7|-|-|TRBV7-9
TGTGCCAGCAGCTTAGACAGGGTCCAGCAGTACTTC
CASSLDRVQQYF
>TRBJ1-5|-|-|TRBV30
TGTGCCTGGAGTCACCGAGGGGGGGTAGGCAATCAGCCCCAGCATTTT
CAWSHRGGVGNQPQHF
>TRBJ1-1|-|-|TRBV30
TGTGCCTGGGACTCCCCCTCTACTGAAGCTTTCTTT
CAWDSPSTEAFF
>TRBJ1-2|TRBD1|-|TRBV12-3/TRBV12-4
TGTGCCAGCAGCCCAGGGACAGTCTATGGCTACACCTTC
CASSPGTVYGYTF
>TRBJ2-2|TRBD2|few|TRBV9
TGTGCCAGCAGCGCCCCCAGCGGGAGGGCTCACACCGGGGAGCTGTTTTTT
CASSAPSGRAHTGELFF
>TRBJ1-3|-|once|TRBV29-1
TGCAGCTTTGCGGTTGCTGTTGGAAACACCATATATTTT
CSFAVAVGNTIYF
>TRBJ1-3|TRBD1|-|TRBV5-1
TGCGCCAGCAGCTTGGGACAGGGTGGTGGAAACACCATATATTTT
CASSLGQGGGNTIYF
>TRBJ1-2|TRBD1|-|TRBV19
TGTGCCAGTAGTATGTATGAGGACAGGGATAGATATGGCTACACCTTC
CASSMYEDRDRYGYTF
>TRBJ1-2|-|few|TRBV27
TGTGCCAGCAGTCCTGCGGGACTGCTCCGCAGCTACACCTTC
CASSPAGLLRSYTF
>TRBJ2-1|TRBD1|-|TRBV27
TGTGCCAGCAGCCCGCGACAGGGGGACGATGAGCAGTTCTTC
CASSPRQGDDEQFF
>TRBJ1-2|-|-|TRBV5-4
TGTGCCAGCAGGGAGGCGCGGAACTATGGCTACACCTTC
CASREARNYGYTF
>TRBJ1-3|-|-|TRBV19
TGTGCCAGTACCAGGGGCTCTGGAAACACCATATATTTT
CASTRGSGNTIYF
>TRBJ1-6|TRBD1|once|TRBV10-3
TGTGCCATCAGGGACAGGGGTGGCCCCAGTAATTCACCCCTCCACTTT
CAIRDRGGPSNSPLHF
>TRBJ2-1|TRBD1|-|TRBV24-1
TGTGCCACCAGTGACACCGGGACAGGGGTCGATGAGCAGTTCTTC
CATSDTGTGVDEQFF
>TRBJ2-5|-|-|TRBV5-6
TGTGCCGTCCAGCGGCTCGGGGGGCAGGGAGAGACCCAGTACTTC
CAVQRLGGQGETQYF
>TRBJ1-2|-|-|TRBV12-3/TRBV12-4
TGTGCCAGCAGCCTGGGGCCAGGGAACGGCTACACCTTC
CASSLGPGNGYTF
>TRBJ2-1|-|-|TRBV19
TGTGCCAGTAGTATACGGGGGGCCGGGGCGTTCTTC
CASSIRGAGAFF
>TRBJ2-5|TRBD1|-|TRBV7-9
TGTGCCAGCAGCTTAGATGGACAGGGTCAAGAGACCCAGTACTTC
CASSLDGQGQETQYF
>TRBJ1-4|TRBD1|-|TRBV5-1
TGCGCCAGCAGCCTCGTAGGGACAGCAAATGAAAAACTGTTTTTT
CASSLVGTANEKLFF
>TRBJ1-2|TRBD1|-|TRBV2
TGTGCCAGCAGCTGGACAGGGAACGTCTATGGCTACACCTTC
CASSWTGNVYGYTF
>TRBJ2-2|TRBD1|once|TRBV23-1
TGCGCCAGCAGTCAACACAGGGGAGACACCGGGGAGCTGTTTTTT
CASSQHRGDTGELFF
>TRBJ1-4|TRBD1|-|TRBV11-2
TGTGCCAGCAGCCAATCGGACAGGGGCCACGAAAAACTGTTTTTT
CASSQSDRGHEKLFF
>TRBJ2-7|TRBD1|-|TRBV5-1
TGCGCCAGCAGCTCCGGAGGGACAGGGCTGAACGAGCAGTACTTC
CASSSGGTGLNEQYF